In its sample, the clone carrying this T cell receptor beta chain was seen a few times. The antigen remains unidentified. Trimming at V came to 7 bases and at J to 3 bases, leaving 8 bases not matched to a gene. The CDR3 spans 14 residues. Germline V gene data show CDR1 as SGHRS and CDR2 as YFSETQ. The data are from a study of T cells after yellow fever vaccination. Study-wide background: In the case of low-cell-number fractions, SMART-Seq v4 Ultra Low Input was used for preparation. Study-wide points: Secondary responses were weaker yet peaked faster, day 5 versus 15. FACS-sorted repertoires could harbor abundant contaminating bulk-population clonotypes.

The study made its TCR cDNA through 5'RACE template switching. That step introduced a universal primer site along with UMIs. One entry per CDR3 protein results from TCRdb running MiXCR on the 5' RACE reads. The sample has around 320,000 distinct CDR3 sequences, about 11% seen once. V is TRBV5-1 and J is TRBJ2-3; 7 nucleotides align to TRBD2. The clonotype originates from a man between 18 and 29 years old who received the YFV17D yellow fever vaccine. Specimen: CD4+ T cells sorted from PBMCs, collected 45 days after the yellow fever booster vaccination. CDR3 sequence (DNA): TGCGCCAGCCGACGCGGGGGAATTACAGATACGCAGTATTTT. Translated, it gives CASRRGGITDTQYF.